The 32 T cell receptor beta chains listed next were all sequenced from one sample in a study of OX40 agonist ivuxolimab in advanced cancers. Produced via immunoSEQ multiplex PCR; TCRdb's table is partial and in-frame only. The sample has over 50,000 clones, about 91% seen once. The specimen was CD4+ or CD8+ T cells sorted from blood, collected in a trial of the OX40 agonist ivuxolimab. All receptors derive from an adult with an advanced solid tumor such as melanoma, head and neck, liver or kidney cancer.

The genes are TRBV4-1 and TRBJ2-3; D is possibly TRBD1 or TRBD2 (5 bases each). CDR1 and CDR2 from the germline V gene are MGHRA and YSYEKL. Trimming removed 0 bases at V and 2 bases at J, with 12 bases between. There are 16 residues in the CDR3. In DNA, the CDR3 is TGCGCCAGCAGCCAAGAGTCCAGGGAGCACACAGATACGCAGTATTTT. Translation gives CASSQESREHTDTQYF.

The V and J genes are TRBV27 and TRBJ1-5; D is undetermined. Germline V lookup: CDR1 MNHEY, CDR2 SMNVEV (reference sequence). The CDR3 loop spans 12 amino acids. The ends were cut back, 5 bases at V and 4 bases at J, with 6 bases in the middle. The CDR3: CASSLPNQPQHF. The CDR3 coding sequence is TGTGCCAGCAGTCTACCGAATCAGCCCCAGCATTTT.

The chain recombines TRBV7-9 with TRBJ1-1; D is unclear. Trimming stripped 4 bases from V and 1 base from J, with 4 bases between. CDR3 length: 12 residues. Germline CDR1 reads SEHNR; CDR2 reads FQNEAQ (reference sequence). In DNA form, the CDR3 reads TGTGCCAGCAGCTCGAAGAACACTGAAGCTTTCTTT. Translation gives CASSSKNTEAFF. Drawing the rest from reference TRBV7-9 and TRBJ1-1, the complete variable domain is DTGVSQNPRHKITKRGQNVTFRCDPISEHNRLYWYRQTLGQGPEFLTYFQNEAQLEKSRLLSDRFSAERPKGSFSTLEIQRTEQGDSAMYLCASSSKNTEAFFGQGTRLTVV.

The chain recombines TRBV6-6 with TRBJ1-5, with D uncertain. Per germline, CDR1 MNHNY and CDR2 SVGAGI (reference sequence). The CDR3 is made up of 14 amino acids. V shed 0 bases and J shed 5 bases, with 8 bases lying between them. The CDR3 spells CASSYSAAYQPQHF. The CDR3 DNA follows: TGTGCCAGCAGTTACTCGGCCGCATATCAGCCCCAGCATTTT.

The chain joins TRBV18 to TRBJ1-1; D unclear. With 0 bases removed from V and 5 bases from J, the gap between germline ends came to 13 bases. This CDR3 region has 15 residues. Germline V gene sequence: CDR1 KGHSH, CDR2 LQKENI. This CDR3 is CASSPPPGIGTEAFF. The CDR3 bases are TGTGCCAGCTCACCACCCCCGGGTATCGGAACTGAAGCTTTCTTT.

The chain joins TRBV27 to TRBJ2-7; D is undetermined. CDR3 length equals 13 residues. CDR1 and CDR2 (germline): MNHEY, SMNVEV (reference sequence). V was shortened by 3 bases and J by 1 base, with 7 bases between the two germline ends. The CDR3 region has the DNA TGTGCCAGCAGTTTCCGGGCATCCTACGAGCAGTACTTC. It translates to CASSFRASYEQYF.

This clone was found a few times. This chain joins TRBV14 and TRBJ2-2; possibly TRBD2 for D (6 bases). The CDR3 length is 16 residues. Germline V gives CDR1 SGHDN, CDR2 FVKESK. The V gene lost 4 bases and the J gene lost 1 base, with 13 bases spanning the gap. CDR3 sequence: CASSPYVGGNTGELFF. The CDR3 nucleotides read TGTGCCAGCAGCCCCTACGTCGGGGGGAACACCGGGGAGCTGTTTTTT.

The V and J genes are TRBV11-2 and TRBJ2-7; 7 bases match TRBD2. V gave up 1 base and J gave up 6 bases; unmatched junction bases: 9. The CDR3 has 15 amino acids. Germline CDR1 SGHAT, CDR2 FQNNGV. The CDR3 DNA reads as TGTGCCAGCAGCTTAGGTAATAGCGGGCACTGCGAGCAGTACTTC. Its protein is CASSLGNSGHCEQYF. Full variable domain (missing parts from reference TRBV11-2 and TRBJ2-7): EAGVAQSPRYKIIEKRQSVAFWCNPISGHATLYWYQQILGQGPKLLIQFQNNGVVDDSQLPKDRFSAERLKGVDSTLKIQPAKLEDSAVYLCASSLGNSGHCEQYFGPGTRLTVT.

This clone was counted only a few times. The V and J genes are TRBV27 and TRBJ2-5, with D possibly TRBD1 on 6 matching bases. This CDR3 spans 14 amino acids. Per germline, CDR1 MNHEY and CDR2 SMNVEV (reference sequence). V was pared by 5 bases and J by 1 base, with 11 bases between. The CDR3 region has the DNA TGTGCCAGCAGTCCCGGACAGACCCAAGAGACCCAGTACTTC. Its protein product is CASSPGQTQETQYF.

V and J are TRBV25-1 and TRBJ2-2; D uncertain. The CDR3 runs to 13 residues. Germline V lookup: CDR1 MGHDK, CDR2 SYGVNS. V was trimmed by 2 bases and J by 3 bases, leaving 4 bases between them. The CDR3 here is CASSERDTGELFF. For the CDR3, the DNA is TGTGCCAGCAGTGAAAGGGACACCGGGGAGCTGTTTTTT.

This chain links TRBV2 with TRBJ1-2; D not certain. The V end was cut by 4 bases, the J end by 4 bases, with 7 bases between. Per germline, CDR1 SNHLY and CDR2 FYNNEI. The CDR3 has 12 amino acids. The CDR3: CASSGSTYGYTF. CDR3 nucleotides: TGTGCCAGCAGTGGATCGACCTATGGCTACACCTTC.

The chain uses TRBV4-1 and TRBJ2-3, with D maybe TRBD2 (6 bases). CDR1 and CDR2 (germline): MGHRA, YSYEKL. The CDR3 loop spans 14 amino acids. V dropped 0 bases and J dropped 10 bases, with 14 bases sitting between them. CDR3 coding DNA: TGCGCCAGCAGCCAAGATGGAACGGGAGCCTCGCAGTATTTT. Residues: CASSQDGTGASQYF.

The chain recombines TRBV5-6 with TRBJ2-2, with 8 nucleotides matching TRBD1. This CDR3 has 14 amino acids. Germline values: CDR1 SGHDT, CDR2 YYEEEE. The CDR3 sequence is CAGGRGLGTGELFF. CDR3 bases: TGTGCGGGCGGCAGGGGGCTTGGGACCGGGGAGCTGTTTTTT.

This clone was detected only a few times. This sequence joins TRBV7-9 and TRBJ1-2; 11 bases agree with TRBD1. CDR3 length equals 16 residues. The germline gives CDR1 SEHNR, CDR2 FQNEAQ (reference sequence). The V and J ends lost 3 bases and 3 bases, in that order; junction bases with no gene match: 6. The CDR3, as DNA: TGTGCCAGCAGCTTTCGGACAGGGGGCATTGACTATGGCTACACCTTC. This codes for CASSFRTGGIDYGYTF.

The CDR3 sequence: CASSPPWQGESYEQYF. CDR3 DNA sequence: TGTGCCAGCAGCCCCCCGTGGCAGGGTGAATCCTACGAGCAGTACTTC. The genes are TRBV7-9 and TRBJ2-7, with D possibly being TRBD1 (5 bases). Between the trimmed V and J ends, which lost 5 bases and 1 base, there was a span of 18 bases. The length of the CDR3 is 16 residues. Germline assignment: CDR1 SEHNR and CDR2 FQNEAQ (reference sequence).

The chain recombines TRBV6-5 with TRBJ2-1; 10 bases are shared with TRBD2. Trimming removed 6 bases from V and 8 bases from J; junction bases left unmatched: 10. Germline CDR1 and CDR2: MNHEY and SVGAGI. The CDR3 length is 15 residues. CDR3 amino acids: CASSQSSGSLYEQFF. The CDR3 DNA sequence: TGTGCCAGCAGCCAATCTAGCGGGAGTCTTTATGAGCAGTTCTTC.

This clone was observed a single time. The chain joins TRBV5-8 to TRBJ1-5; D may be TRBD1 (5 bases). CDR3 length: 15 residues. The V gene lost 4 bases and the J gene lost 0 bases, with 11 bases spanning the gap. Per germline, CDR1 SGHTS and CDR2 YDEGEE. CDR3 loop: CASSGREISNQPQHF. The CDR3 coding sequence is TGTGCCAGCAGCGGCAGGGAGATTAGCAATCAGCCCCAGCATTTT.

The genes are TRBV2 and TRBJ2-7; 9 bases are a match to TRBD1. After removal of 6 bases from V and 1 base from J, the junction contained 10 bases not matched to a gene. The CDR3 totals 16 residues. Germline V CDR1 and CDR2: SNHLY, FYNNEI. This CDR3 is CASSAFRDRESYEQYF. CDR3 DNA sequence: TGTGCCAGCAGCGCGTTCCGGGACAGGGAATCCTACGAGCAGTACTTC.

For the CDR3, the DNA is TGTGCCAGCAGTGGGGAGCTGGTCTACGAGCAGTACTTC. Translating gives CASSGELVYEQYF. The chain is built from TRBV6-1 and TRBJ2-7; D perhaps matches TRBD2 (5 bases). CDR1 and CDR2 from the germline V gene are MNHNS and SASEGT. Trimming left V 4 bases short and J 3 bases short, with 10 bases between. The CDR3 contains 13 residues.

The genes are TRBV19 and TRBJ2-7, with 10 bases aligning to TRBD2. V shed 3 bases, J shed 7 bases, and the junction held 9 bases outside the gene matches. The CDR3 has 15 residues. The germline V gene encodes CDR1 LNHDA and CDR2 SQIVND (reference sequence). Written as DNA, the CDR3 is TGTGCCAGTAGTATCTCAGCGGGAGGGCCGGGGGAGCAGTACTTC. It yields the protein CASSISAGGPGEQYF.

The V and J genes are TRBV30 and TRBJ1-1; D call uncertain. V lost 4 bases, J lost 2 bases, and 17 bases lay in between. The CDR3 runs to 15 residues. CDR1 is GTSNPN, CDR2 SVGIG, per germline (reference sequence). CDR3 loop: CAWNRDDNLNTEAFF. The CDR3 DNA is TGTGCCTGGAACCGCGATGACAACTTAAACACTGAAGCTTTCTTT.

This chain uses TRBV6-6 with TRBJ2-3, with 7 bases fitting TRBD1. The trim removed 6 bases at V and 0 bases at J, leaving 9 bases unmatched. Germline V gene sequence: CDR1 MNHNY, CDR2 SVGAGI (reference sequence). This CDR3 has 16 residues. CDR3 DNA: TGTGCCAGCAGAGACCCGGGACAGACCAGCACAGATACGCAGTATTTT. Residues: CASRDPGQTSTDTQYF.

The rearrangement links TRBV7-6 to TRBJ2-5, with TRBD2 matching over 13 bases. V shed 2 bases, J shed 5 bases, and the junction held 8 bases outside the gene matches. Germline-derived CDR1 and CDR2 are SGHVS and FNYEAQ. This CDR3 has 17 amino acids. Written as DNA, the CDR3 is TGTGCCAGCAGCTTAAATTGGGGACTAGCGGGAAATGAGACCCAGTACTTC. Amino acids: CASSLNWGLAGNETQYF. Drawing the rest from reference TRBV7-6 and TRBJ2-5, the complete variable domain is GAGVSQSPRYKVTKRGQDVALRCDPISGHVSLYWYRQALGQGPEFLTYFNYEAQQDKSGLPNDRFSAERPEGSISTLTIQRTEQRDSAMYRCASSLNWGLAGNETQYFGPGTRLLVL.

V is TRBV19 and J is TRBJ1-2; no clear D. The CDR3 runs 14 residues. Germline CDR1 is LNHDA and CDR2 is SQIVND (reference sequence). V lost 5 bases to trimming and J lost 4 bases, with 14 bases between them. Written as DNA, the CDR3 is TGTGCCAGTAGTCTCGTGACGCTCCCCTATGGCTACACCTTC. It codes for CASSLVTLPYGYTF.

V gene TRBV9 combines with J gene TRBJ2-3, with D tentatively TRBD1 or TRBD2 (5 bases each). The CDR3 has 16 amino acids. The V end was cut by 0 bases, the J end by 4 bases, with 15 bases between. Germline V gives CDR1 SGDLS, CDR2 YYNGEE. The CDR3 DNA reads TGTGCCAGCAGCGTAGAGGGGAGTGGGTGGGCAGATACGCAGTATTTT. Translated, it gives CASSVEGSGWADTQYF.

This clone was observed a single time. The chain employs TRBV7-8 and TRBJ2-7; 9 bases match TRBD1. Per germline, CDR1 SGHVS and CDR2 FQNEAQ. The CDR3 length is 15 residues. The trim removed 4 bases at V and 5 bases at J, leaving 9 bases unmatched. The CDR3 nucleotides are TGTGCCAGCAGCTCTTCCGGGACAGGGACCGACGAGCAGTACTTC. Translating gives CASSSSGTGTDEQYF.

This chain links TRBV4-1 with TRBJ2-3; D remains ambiguous. Germline values: CDR1 MGHRA, CDR2 YSYEKL. Between the trimmed V and J ends, which lost 4 bases and 5 bases, there was a span of 19 bases. CDR3 length: 16 amino acids. The DNA of the CDR3 is TGCGCCAGCAGCCCCCTTGGTACAGACCTCGGAGATACGCAGTATTTT. This encodes CASSPLGTDLGDTQYF.

The genes are TRBV6-5 and TRBJ1-2, with no clear D. The germline V and J ends were trimmed by 0 bases and 4 bases, with 9 bases remaining between them. CDR1 and CDR2 (germline): MNHEY, SVGAGI. This CDR3 is 14 amino acids long. DNA of the CDR3: TGTGCCAGCAGTTACTCGAAAGCAGCCTATGGCTACACCTTC. Amino acid sequence: CASSYSKAAYGYTF.

CDR3: CASSLTGGYGYTF. CDR3 DNA sequence: TGTGCCAGCAGCTTAACAGGAGGCTATGGCTACACCTTC. The chain combines TRBV7-6 with TRBJ1-2; perhaps TRBD1 as D (5 bases). Trimming removed 2 bases at V and 4 bases at J, with 8 bases between. Germline CDR1 and CDR2: SGHVS and FNYEAQ. The CDR3 loop spans 13 amino acids.

The chain links TRBV4-1 to TRBJ1-1; 8 bases agree with TRBD1. Germline assignment: CDR1 MGHRA and CDR2 YSYEKL. CDR3 length: 15 residues. V shed 3 bases, J shed 5 bases, and the junction held 8 bases outside the gene matches. The DNA for the CDR3 is TGCGCCAGCAGCCAGCTCCGACAGGGGAAGACTGAAGCTTTCTTT. Translated, it gives CASSQLRQGKTEAFF.

The V and J genes are TRBV6-1 and TRBJ2-3; TRBD2 agrees at 9 bases. In germline, CDR1 is MNHNS, CDR2 SASEGT. Trimming at V came to 8 bases and at J to 5 bases, leaving 8 bases not matched to a gene. The CDR3 has 14 amino acids. CDR3: CASPAGGRLDTQYF. The CDR3 nucleotides read TGTGCCAGCCCCGCGGGGGGGCGACTAGATACGCAGTATTTT.

This chain connects TRBV5-4 to TRBJ1-1; no firm D call. The germline gives CDR1 SGHNT, CDR2 YYREEE (reference sequence). This CDR3 is built from 13 residues. V was pared by 4 bases and J by 3 bases, with 10 bases between. In DNA form, the CDR3 reads TGTGCCAGCAGCGACCCAGGAGACACTGAAGCTTTCTTT. This translates into CASSDPGDTEAFF.